This T cell receptor beta chain was found in a study of cytomegalovirus exposure and HLA in healthy donors. The length of the CDR3 is 14 residues. Germline V gene lookup returns CDR1 SQVTM and CDR2 ANQGSEA. With V trimmed by 7 bases and J by 7 bases, 12 bases remained unmatched. PCR was performed using 60 Vbeta and 13 Jbeta primers. Measured with immunoSEQ multiplex PCR; TCRdb has only the in-frame clones, and not every one. Of approximately 120,000 clones in the sample, 80% to 90% were seen once. Sequenced sample: PBMCs. This clonotype originated in a woman between 25 and 40 years old in good health and CMV-seronegative. The chain couples TRBV29-1 to TRBJ2-1, with 8 bases identical to TRBD1. The CDR3 is CSESSGTGRNEQFF. Here the CDR3 DNA reads TGCAGCGAGTCCTCCGGGACAGGAAGGAATGAGCAGTTCTTC.